The 2 T cell receptor beta chains presented below share a single source sample, sequenced in a study of blood T cell repertoires in COVID-19. Here immunoSEQ multiplex PCR was the method, and the copy in TCRdb shows in-frame clones only, minus some. The sample contains 300,000 to 400,000 clones, roughly 86% of which appear only once. Input material: peripheral blood. The receptors stem from a man aged 25 to 40 with COVID-19, enrolled during active disease.

The chain carries TRBV4-3 and TRBJ2-7; no firm D call. The V gene lost 0 bases and the J gene lost 2 bases, with 17 bases spanning the gap. Germline V gene sequence: CDR1 LGHNA, CDR2 YSLEER. This CDR3 spans 17 amino acids. The CDR3 nucleotides read TGCGCCAGCAGCCAAGATAATAGTCGAGGAGCCCCCTACGAGCAGTACTTC. Its translation is CASSQDNSRGAPYEQYF.

A note on this clone: Within the sample, other DNA sequences also encode this same CDR3. The V call is TRBV7-2, the J call TRBJ2-2; D call uncertain. With 2 bases removed from V and 6 bases from J, the gap between germline ends came to 7 bases. The CDR3 covers 13 residues. Germline V gives CDR1 SGHTA, CDR2 FQGNSA. The CDR3 coding sequence is TGTGCCAGCAGCTTAAGACGGGCCGGGGAGCTGTTTTTT. It translates to CASSLRRAGELFF.